This note documents a single T cell receptor (beta chain) sequence. Its antigen is not identified. The CDR3 spans 12 residues. Trimming removed 4 bases from V and 2 bases from J, with 3 bases in between. The germline V gene has CDR1 SGDLS and CDR2 YYNGEE. This sample was included in a study of naive CD8 T cells in extremely preterm neonates. Preterm samples came from extremely preterm deliveries at about 23-29 weeks. Assay: immunoSEQ multiplex PCR; the TCRdb copy retains only in-frame clones and omits some. This table has tens of thousands of clones, 88% appearing once. Study-wide points: Compared with older groups, preterm CDR3s were shorter, with fewer N additions and less trimming. CDR3 nucleotide sharing was 2.7% in preterm, 0.4% term, around 0.03% children, around 0.0096% adults.

Sequencing was performed on naive CD8+ T cells from cord blood. This rearrangement joins TRBV9 to TRBJ2-2, with unresolved D. The sequence came from a boy who was born preterm. CDR3 amino acids: CASSSNTGELFF. The CDR3, as DNA: TGTGCCAGCAGCTCTAACACCGGGGAGCTGTTTTTT.